Listed here are 4 T cell receptor beta chains from one sample, sequenced in a study of blood T cell repertoires in COVID-19. The assay was immunoSEQ multiplex PCR, and TCRdb's table has in-frame clones only and misses some. The sample records fewer than 400,000 clones, 70% to 90% being singletons. Sequenced: peripheral blood. The source of these receptors is a human donor in a cohort sampled during active COVID-19.

The sample holds one count of this clone. The genes are TRBV6-6 and TRBJ2-7; 9 bases match TRBD1. Germline V gene sequence: CDR1 MNHNY, CDR2 SVGAGI (reference sequence). Germline trimming cut 0 bases from V and 4 bases from J; bases unmatched to any gene: 4. The CDR3 spans 15 residues. The CDR3 sequence: CASSYSGDRDYEQYF. In DNA form, the CDR3 reads TGTGCCAGCAGTTACTCGGGGGACAGGGATTACGAGCAGTACTTC.

The chain employs TRBV6-2 or TRBV6-3 and TRBJ2-7; D gene unclear. CDR1 and CDR2 from the germline V gene are MNHEY and SVGEGT. V dropped 8 bases and J dropped 4 bases, with 12 bases sitting between them. The CDR3 has 12 amino acids. CDR3 DNA: TGTGCCAGCGGTTCACGGGTTTACGAGCAGTACTTC. As protein: CASGSRVYEQYF.

The chain carries TRBV3-1 (or the pseudogene TRBV3-2) and TRBJ2-7, with D tentatively TRBD2 (5 bases). Germline CDR1 LGHDT, CDR2 YNNKEL (reference sequence). V was trimmed by 1 base and J by 3 bases, leaving 10 bases between them. The CDR3 loop spans 14 amino acids. The CDR3: CASSQGPGSYEQYF. CDR3 sequence (DNA): TGTGCCAGCAGCCAAGGACCGGGAAGCTACGAGCAGTACTTC.

The chain combines TRBV10-2 with TRBJ1-5, with D tentatively TRBD1 (5 bases). The V gene's germline CDR1 is WSHSY and CDR2 SAAADI. The CDR3 has 13 amino acids. V dropped 4 bases and J dropped 4 bases, with 8 bases sitting between them. The CDR3 region has the DNA TGCGCCAGCAGTGGTCAGGGAAATCAGCCCCAGCATTTT. Translation: CASSGQGNQPQHF.